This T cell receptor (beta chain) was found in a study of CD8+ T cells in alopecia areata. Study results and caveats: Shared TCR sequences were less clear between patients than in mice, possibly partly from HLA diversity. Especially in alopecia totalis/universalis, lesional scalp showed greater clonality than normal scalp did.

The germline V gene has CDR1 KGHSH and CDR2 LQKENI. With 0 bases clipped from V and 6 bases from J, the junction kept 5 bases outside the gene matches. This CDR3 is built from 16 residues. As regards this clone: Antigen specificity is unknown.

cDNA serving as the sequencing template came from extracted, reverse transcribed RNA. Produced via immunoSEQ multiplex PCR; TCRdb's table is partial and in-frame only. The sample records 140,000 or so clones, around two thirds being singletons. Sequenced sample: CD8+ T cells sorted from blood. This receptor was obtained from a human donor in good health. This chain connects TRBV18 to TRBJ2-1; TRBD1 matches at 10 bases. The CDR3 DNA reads TGTGCCAGCTCACCACCGGGACAGGGGCTTTCCAATGAGCAGTTCTTC. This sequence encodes CASSPPGQGLSNEQFF.